What follows are 20 T cell receptor beta chains derived from one specimen sequenced in a study of a mutant IDH1 vaccine in newly diagnosed glioma. Time point indicated: week 11, during vaccination. Vaccine doses each comprised 300 ug of mutant IDH1 20-mer peptide, with topical imiquimod. For these TCRs, the target antigens are not known. Libraries were prepared by immunoSEQ multiplex PCR; TCRdb keeps only in-frame clonotypes and omits some of them. Among roughly 70,000 clones, approximately 88% were seen once, and the ten largest hold approximately 9.5%. The sample in question was PBMCs, obtained from a glioma patient whose treatment included an IDH1 peptide vaccine. These receptors were obtained from a woman between 45 and 60 years old with glioma.

The chain links TRBV4-1 to TRBJ1-4; unclear D gene. Germline V gene sequence: CDR1 MGHRA, CDR2 YSYEKL. V lost 1 base to trimming and J lost 8 bases, with 8 bases between them. The CDR3 extends over 13 amino acids. In nucleotides, the CDR3 is TGCGCCAGCAGCCAAGCCCCCGTAGAAAAACTGTTTTTT. Encoded protein: CASSQAPVEKLFF.

The chain links TRBV28 to TRBJ1-4, with D uncertain. CDR3 length equals 15 residues. The germline gives CDR1 MDHEN, CDR2 SYDVKM. V was trimmed by 4 bases and J by 11 bases, leaving 20 bases between them. CDR3 sequence (DNA): TGTGCCAGCAGTTCCACCCCGGGCCAGAGTAGGAAACTGTTTTTT. Protein: CASSSTPGQSRKLFF.

The rearrangement uses TRBV14 and TRBJ1-4; D unresolved. Germline V gives CDR1 SGHDN, CDR2 FVKESK. V lost 0 bases and J lost 7, with 9 bases in between. The CDR3 covers 14 residues. CDR3 sequence: CASSQDLKVEKLFF. DNA of the CDR3: TGTGCCAGCAGCCAAGATCTGAAGGTTGAAAAACTGTTTTTT.

The CDR3 is CASSTDGGHDTQYF. The CDR3 region has the DNA TGTGCCAGCTCGACCGACGGGGGGCATGATACGCAGTATTTT. The genes are TRBV7-6 and TRBJ2-3; D perhaps matches TRBD2 (7 bases). This CDR3 contains 14 residues. Germline V gene data show CDR1 as SGHVS and CDR2 as FNYEAQ. The V gene lost 8 bases and the J gene lost 6 bases, with 18 bases spanning the gap.

The genes are TRBV9 and TRBJ2-3, with 11 nucleotides matching TRBD2. The CDR3 contains 16 residues. Germline lookup yields CDR1 SGDLS and CDR2 YYNGEE. The junction had 4 bases not matched to a gene; V was cut back by 0 bases and J by 4 bases. The CDR3 DNA is TGTGCCAGCAGCGTAGTTGTTAGCGGGGGGGCAGATACGCAGTATTTT. This encodes CASSVVVSGGADTQYF.

The rearrangement joins TRBV9 to TRBJ2-5, with 9 bases that match TRBD2. Germline CDR1 and CDR2: SGDLS and YYNGEE. The V segment lost 2 bases and the J segment 5 bases; nucleotides outside the gene matches: 7. This CDR3 has 15 residues. CDR3 nucleotide sequence: TGTGCCAGCAGCGTCGGGCTAGCGGGGCGCGAGACCCAGTACTTC. Amino acid sequence: CASSVGLAGRETQYF.

This chain uses TRBV27 with TRBJ1-5; 7 bases are shared with TRBD1. V shed 7 bases, J shed 3 bases, and the junction held 9 bases outside the gene matches. Germline CDR1 is MNHEY and CDR2 is SMNVEV (reference sequence). The CDR3 is 15 residues long. The CDR3 DNA is TGTGCCAGCACTTCGACAGGGAACCCCAATCAGCCCCAGCATTTT. It encodes CASTSTGNPNQPQHF.

This clone appeared once. The genes are TRBV9 and TRBJ2-5; D ambiguous. The V end was cut by 0 bases, the J end by 4 bases, with 10 bases between. The CDR3 has 14 amino acids. Looked up from germline, CDR1 is SGDLS and CDR2 is YYNGEE. For the CDR3, the DNA is TGTGCCAGCAGCGTAGCTCTGGGCCCAGAGACCCAGTACTTC. Its translation is CASSVALGPETQYF. The complete variable domain, with remaining parts taken from reference TRBV9 and TRBJ2-5, reads DSGVTQTPKHLITATGQRVTLRCSPRSGDLSVYWYQQSLDQGLQFLIQYYNGEERAKGNILERFSAQQFPDLHSELNLSSLELGDSALYFCASSVALGPETQYFGPGTRLLVL.

V usage is TRBV5-4 and J usage is TRBJ2-7; TRBD1 agrees at 7 bases. The CDR3 covers 14 residues. From germline, CDR1 is SGHNT and CDR2 YYREEE (reference sequence). V was clipped by 2 bases and J by 4 bases; unmatched bases: 6. CDR3 DNA sequence: TGTGCCAGCAGCTTAGAAGGGGGCGCTTACGAGCAGTACTTC. Residues: CASSLEGGAYEQYF.

The V call is TRBV7-2, the J call TRBJ1-6; D is undetermined. V was shortened by 5 bases and J by 15 bases, with 14 bases between the two germline ends. The CDR3 spans 12 residues. Looked up from germline, CDR1 is SGHTA and CDR2 is FQGNSA. The CDR3: CASSPTGVFLHF. The CDR3 DNA is TGTGCCAGCAGCCCCACCGGGGTATTCCTCCACTTT.

The rearrangement uses TRBV30 and TRBJ1-1; a possible D gene is TRBD1 (6 bases). V was shortened by 1 base and J by 10 bases, with 19 bases between the two germline ends. The CDR3 contains 14 residues. Germline V gives CDR1 GTSNPN, CDR2 SVGIG (reference sequence). CDR3: CAWSALGGGNGAFF. The DNA for the CDR3 is TGTGCCTGGAGTGCCTTGGGAGGGGGGAACGGAGCTTTCTTT.

The rearrangement uses TRBV4-2 and TRBJ2-2; 9 positions agree with TRBD2. CDR3 size: 17 residues. Trimming cost V 0 bases and J 4 bases; bases outside gene matches: 6. Germline CDR1 LGHNA, CDR2 YNFKEQ. The DNA of the CDR3 is TGTGCCAGCAGCCAAGAAGGGCGGGGGGGCGGCACCGGGGAGCTGTTTTTT. Protein: CASSQEGRGGGTGELFF.

The chain joins TRBV6-5 to TRBJ2-2, with TRBD1 as a possible D gene (5 bases). V was clipped by 8 bases and J by 5 bases, with 15 bases between them. Germline V gives CDR1 MNHEY, CDR2 SVGAGI. The CDR3 covers 14 residues. The CDR3 coding sequence is TGTGCCAGCGGGAAGGGGTTTCGGACCGGGGAGCTGTTTTTT. Protein: CASGKGFRTGELFF.

The chain is built from TRBV7-2 and TRBJ2-1, with 11 bases identical to TRBD2. Germline V gene data show CDR1 as SGHTA and CDR2 as FQGNSA. There are 16 residues in the CDR3. V shed 5 bases and J 1 base; nucleotides not matched to a gene: 4. DNA for the CDR3: TGTGCCAGCAGCCCATCTAGCGGGGGGTCCTACAATGAGCAGTTCTTC. This codes for CASSPSSGGSYNEQFF.

The rearrangement uses TRBV7-3 and TRBJ1-2; 7 bases line up with TRBD1. Germline lookup yields CDR1 SGHTA and CDR2 FQGTGA. This CDR3 is 13 amino acids long. V dropped 6 bases and J dropped 8; count of bases not matched to a gene: 9. DNA for the CDR3: TGTGCCAGCAGTTACCGGGACAGTCGAGGCTACACCTTC. Encoded protein: CASSYRDSRGYTF.

This chain uses TRBV7-2 with TRBJ2-2, with D possibly TRBD2 on 6 matching bases. V was pared by 2 bases and J by 5 bases, with 15 bases between. Germline V gene sequence: CDR1 SGHTA, CDR2 FQGNSA. This CDR3 comprises 16 residues. This CDR3 reads CASSLTPLGGTGELFF. The CDR3 nucleotides read TGTGCCAGCAGCTTAACACCCCTGGGGGGAACCGGGGAGCTGTTTTTT.

V and J are TRBV6-1 and TRBJ1-1; D is unclear. CDR1 and CDR2 (germline): MNHNS, SASEGT. Trimming took off 1 base at V and 11 bases at J, with 5 bases between the two ends. The CDR3 totals 10 residues. This CDR3 reads CASSEVLAFF. The DNA for the CDR3 is TGTGCCAGCAGTGAAGTATTGGCTTTCTTT.

The rearrangement links TRBV11-2 to TRBJ1-5, with TRBD1 identical over 8 bases. CDR1 and CDR2 (germline): SGHAT, FQNNGV. V lost 3 bases and J lost 7; bases outside the gene matches: 2. CDR3 length: 13 residues. CDR3 residues: CASSLSGGQPQHF. The CDR3 nucleotides read TGTGCCAGCAGCTTGTCAGGGGGCCAGCCCCAGCATTTT.

The chain is built from TRBV11-3 and TRBJ1-2; the D gene is possibly TRBD1 (5 bases). V was cut by 0 bases and J by 8 bases, with 16 bases left in between. Per the germline V gene, CDR1 is SGHNT and CDR2 is YENEEA. The CDR3 is 15 amino acids. CDR3 in DNA: TGTGCCAGCAGCTTAGATCGGCGGGGGTGGCGGGGCTACACCTTC. It encodes CASSLDRRGWRGYTF.

The chain is built from TRBV9 and TRBJ2-2; D unresolved. Looked up from germline, CDR1 is SGDLS and CDR2 is YYNGEE. Trimming stripped 5 bases from V and 1 base from J, with 21 bases between. The CDR3 runs 18 residues. CDR3 amino acids: CASRGLGPGGENTGELFF. In nucleotides, the CDR3 is TGTGCCAGCAGGGGCCTCGGGCCGGGCGGAGAGAACACCGGGGAGCTGTTTTTT. The full variable domain, with the rest looked up from reference TRBV9 and TRBJ2-2, is DSGVTQTPKHLITATGQRVTLRCSPRSGDLSVYWYQQSLDQGLQFLIQYYNGEERAKGNILERFSAQQFPDLHSELNLSSLELGDSALYFCASRGLGPGGENTGELFFGEGSRLTVL.